This T cell receptor beta chain stems from a study of blood T cells in healthy people across ages. Study-wide findings and caveats: Unknown donor CMV status possibly confounded expanded clonotype changes.

This clonotype was picked up a small number of times. Antigen: not known. Primers used in a second PCR of about 7 to 12 cycles were a sample-barcoded 5' primer and a J-beta primer mix. Each cDNA molecule was tagged by a template-switch adaptor that had 12 random nucleotides. Each CDR3 protein is one row after TCRdb ran MiXCR on the 5' RACE reads. The sample has 1.5 million to 2 million distinct CDR3 sequences, approximately 50% seen once. Germline lookup yields CDR1 MDHEN and CDR2 SYDVKM. Trimming cost V 8 bases and J 0 bases; bases outside gene matches: 6. This CDR3 has 14 residues. Approximately 9 milliliters was the volume of peripheral blood drawn from each donor. With each sample, at least 5 micrograms of total RNA were extracted.

Sequenced input: blood. This sequence originates from a woman in her thirties or forties in good health. The rearrangement links TRBV28 to TRBJ2-7; TRBD2 matches 8 bases. Written as DNA, the CDR3 is TGTGCCAGCTCAGGCGGGGGGCTCTCCTACGAGCAGTACTTC. It specifies CASSGGGLSYEQYF.